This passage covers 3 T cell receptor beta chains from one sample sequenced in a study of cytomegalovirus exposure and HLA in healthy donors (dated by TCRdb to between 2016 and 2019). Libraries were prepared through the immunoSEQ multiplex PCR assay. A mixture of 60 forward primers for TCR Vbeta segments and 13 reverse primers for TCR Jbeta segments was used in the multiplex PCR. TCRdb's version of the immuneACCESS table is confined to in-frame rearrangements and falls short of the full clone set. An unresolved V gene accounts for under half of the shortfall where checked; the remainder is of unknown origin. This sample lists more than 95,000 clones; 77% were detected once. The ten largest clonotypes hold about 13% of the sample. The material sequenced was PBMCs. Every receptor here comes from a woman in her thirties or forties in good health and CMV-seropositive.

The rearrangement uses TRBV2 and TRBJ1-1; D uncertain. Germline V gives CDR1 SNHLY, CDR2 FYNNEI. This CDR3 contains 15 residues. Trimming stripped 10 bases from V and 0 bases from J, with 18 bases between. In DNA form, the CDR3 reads TGTGCCACTCGACCGAGACCGGGATTGAACACTGAAGCTTTCTTT. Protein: CATRPRPGLNTEAFF.

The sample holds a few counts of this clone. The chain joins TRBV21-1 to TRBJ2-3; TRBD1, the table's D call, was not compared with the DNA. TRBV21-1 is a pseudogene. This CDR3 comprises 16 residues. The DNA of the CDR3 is TGTGCCAGCAGTTCAGTCTTCAGTCCCAGCACAGATACGCAGTATTTT. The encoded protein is CASSSVFSPSTDTQYF.

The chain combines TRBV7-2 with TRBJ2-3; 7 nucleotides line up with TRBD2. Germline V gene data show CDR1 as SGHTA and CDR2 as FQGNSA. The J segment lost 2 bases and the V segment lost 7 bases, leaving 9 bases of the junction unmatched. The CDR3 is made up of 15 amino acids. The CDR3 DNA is TGTGCCAGCAAAAGGAGCGGGGCCTTCACAGATACGCAGTATTTT. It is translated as CASKRSGAFTDTQYF.